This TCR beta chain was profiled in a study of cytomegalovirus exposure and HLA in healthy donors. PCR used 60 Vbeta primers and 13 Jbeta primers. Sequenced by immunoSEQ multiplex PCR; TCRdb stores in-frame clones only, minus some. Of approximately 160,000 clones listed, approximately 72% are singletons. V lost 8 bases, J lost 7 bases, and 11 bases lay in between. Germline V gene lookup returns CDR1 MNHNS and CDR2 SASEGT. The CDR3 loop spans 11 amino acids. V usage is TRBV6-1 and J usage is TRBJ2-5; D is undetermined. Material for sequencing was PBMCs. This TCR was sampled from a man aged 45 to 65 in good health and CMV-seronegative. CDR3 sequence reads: CASRRSGTQYF. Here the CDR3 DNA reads TGTGCCAGCCGCCGGTCAGGGACCCAGTACTTC.